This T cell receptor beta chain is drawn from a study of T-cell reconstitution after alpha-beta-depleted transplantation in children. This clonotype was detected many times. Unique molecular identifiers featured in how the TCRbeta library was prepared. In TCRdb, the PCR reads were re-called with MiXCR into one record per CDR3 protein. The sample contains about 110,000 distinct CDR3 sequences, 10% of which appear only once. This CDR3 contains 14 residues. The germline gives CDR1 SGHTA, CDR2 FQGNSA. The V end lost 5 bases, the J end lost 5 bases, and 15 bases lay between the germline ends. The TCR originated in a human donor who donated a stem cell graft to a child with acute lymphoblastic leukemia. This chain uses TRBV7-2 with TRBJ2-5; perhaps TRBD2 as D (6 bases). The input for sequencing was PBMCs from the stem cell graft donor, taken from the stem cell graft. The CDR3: CASSIGTFEETQYF. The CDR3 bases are TGTGCCAGCAGCATCGGGACTTTCGAGGAGACCCAGTACTTC.